In this sample, the clone carrying this T cell receptor beta chain turned up a few times. The entry originates in a study of T cells in Graves' hyperthyroidism and ophthalmopathy. RNA transcripts served as the template for amplifying TCR beta CDR3 regions. The HTBI primer set served for first-round RT-PCR of the TCR CDR3. MiXCR, applied by TCRdb to the multiplex PCR reads, yields one record per CDR3 protein. The table lists 600,000 or so distinct CDR3 sequences, under 20% of them singletons, with around 4% in the top ten. An approximately 10 ml volume of fresh peripheral blood provided the PBMCs. V shed 0 bases and J shed 4 bases, with 18 bases lying between them. The CDR3 runs to 17 residues. CDR1 is SGHAT and CDR2 is FQNNGV in the germline V gene.

This TCR was sampled from a woman aged 25 to 39 with Graves' hyperthyroidism. Source material: blood. The chain links TRBV11-2 to TRBJ1-2, with D perhaps matching TRBD1 (6 bases). The CDR3 is CASSLDGNRARGYGYTF. CDR3 DNA sequence: TGTGCCAGCAGCTTAGATGGCAACAGGGCTCGGGGCTATGGCTACACCTTC.